This record covers a single T cell receptor beta chain. Antigen unknown. This sample was taken from a study of T cell responses to AZD1222 COVID-19 vaccine. Notes on the study in general: Repertoires in all cases were sampled only once the peak T cell response had passed. Spike-specific TCR breadth and depth went up after people got two AZD1222 doses.

Second doses were pooled across both intervals (about 4 or about 12 weeks). CDR1 is SNHLY and CDR2 is FYNNEI in the germline V gene. There are 15 residues in the CDR3. V lost 6 bases, J lost 4 bases, and 7 bases stayed unmatched. Generated by immunoSEQ multiplex PCR, the TCRdb table keeps only in-frame clones and is missing some. The sample yields approximately 25,000 clones, roughly 90% seen once. The sequence came from an adult who received the AZD1222 COVID-19 vaccine. The V gene is TRBV2, the J gene TRBJ2-3; 10 nucleotides line up with TRBD2. The specimen comprised peripheral blood, sampled 28 days after the second AZD1222 dose. This CDR3 is CASSSLAGGPDTQYF. The CDR3 nucleotides read TGTGCCAGCAGCTCATTAGCGGGAGGTCCAGATACGCAGTATTTT.